Sequencing of this TCR beta chain was carried out in a study of response to subunit inactivated influenza vaccine. Each CDR3 protein is one row after TCRdb ran MiXCR on the RT-PCR reads. The sample lists roughly 540,000 distinct CDR3 sequences, 20% to 25% seen once, with 2.8% in the top ten. This clonotype was seen just once. These same data were also listed under a study on T cells expressing NK-cell markers. As reported in that work: A 5'RACE template switching approach incorporating UMIs was used to make TCR beta cDNA.

Here the sequenced sample was CD4+ T cells sorted from PBMCs, taken 11 to 12 days after vaccination. The sequence derives from a man over 45 who received an inactivated influenza vaccine.

The CDR3 DNA sequence: TGTGCCAGCAGGGCACAGGGGGCGAGTCTTGAAGCTTTCTTT. Its translation is CASRAQGASLEAFF. The V and J genes are TRBV6-1 and TRBJ1-1; 9 positions match TRBD1. The V gene's germline CDR1 is MNHNS and CDR2 SASEGT. Trimming took 6 bases from V and 7 from J; bases not matched to a gene: 9. The CDR3 totals 14 residues.